The 27 T cell receptor beta chains reported below all come from one sample, sequenced in a study of T cells in Graves' hyperthyroidism and ophthalmopathy (dated by TCRdb to between 2018 and 2021). Library construction relied on multiplex PCR. Sequencing used an Illumina HiSeq 2000. The TCR beta CDR3 regions were amplified from RNA transcripts. A first-round RT-PCR of the TCR CDR3 used the HTBI primer set with the Qiagen OneStep RT-PCR kit. TCRdb trimmed public reads at Q25 via fastp, called clones via MiXCR and kept in-frame beta chains. Rows matching on CDR3 protein sequence are summarized as one entry with the most common DNA and genes. The sample table lists 490,000 or so distinct CDR3 sequences, about 20% of them with a count of one. About half of the sample belongs to the ten largest clones. Sequenced: blood. These receptors all stem from a man aged 35 to 55 with Graves' ophthalmopathy.

Turning to this clonotype: A much larger clone lies one base from this, so it may be a read error. The chain carries TRBV13 and TRBJ2-6, with D perhaps matching TRBD1 or TRBD2 (5 bases each). CDR1 is PRHDT, CDR2 FYEKMQ, per germline (reference sequence). V gave up 3 bases and J gave up 0 bases, with 6 bases separating them. The CDR3 is made up of 15 amino acids. Written as DNA, the CDR3 is TGTGCCAGCAGCTTGGGGGACTCTGGGGCCAACGTCCTGACTTTC. Amino acids: CASSLGDSGANVLTF.

In this sample, this clonotype turned up many times. The chain uses TRBV20-1 and TRBJ2-3; 9 positions match TRBD1. Trimming removed 0 bases from V and 6 bases from J; junction bases left unmatched: 7. CDR3 length: 15 residues. CDR1 is DFQATT, CDR2 SNEGSKA, per germline (reference sequence). The CDR3 nucleotides are TGCAGTGCTAGAGATACAGGGGGCAATAGGGATACGCAGTATTTT. Its protein is CSARDTGGNRDTQYF.

About this clonotype: A much larger clone lies one base from this, so it may be a read error. The V call is TRBV11-2, the J call TRBJ2-1; 9 bases are shared with TRBD2. In germline, CDR1 is SGHAT, CDR2 FQNNGV. CDR3 size: 14 residues. V gave up 1 base and J gave up 8 bases; unmatched junction bases: 3. The CDR3 loop is CASSLGGRGHEQFF. The CDR3 region has the DNA TGTGCCAGCAGCTTAGGCGGGAGGGGGCATGAGCAGTTCTTC.

This clonotype was found many times. The CDR3 DNA follows: TGTGCCAGCTCCGCCGACAGGCAACAAGTCTATGGCTACACCTTC. Protein sequence: CASSADRQQVYGYTF. The chain links TRBV18 to TRBJ1-2, with D perhaps matching TRBD1 (6 bases). CDR3 length: 15 amino acids. The V and J ends lost 6 bases and 4 bases respectively, with 18 bases between them. Germline V CDR1 and CDR2: KGHSH, LQKENI.

The chain couples TRBV12-3 or TRBV12-4 to TRBJ2-1, with TRBD1 matching over 8 bases. The junction had 25 bases not matched to a gene; V was cut back by 6 bases and J by 9 bases. This CDR3 comprises 19 residues. The CDR3: CASRGSGQGWVRLFGEQFF. The CDR3 bases are TGTGCCAGCAGGGGCTCCGGACAGGGCTGGGTTCGGTTATTCGGTGAGCAGTTCTTC.

The rearrangement links TRBV5-1 to TRBJ2-7, with D perhaps matching TRBD1 (6 bases). Germline V gene sequence: CDR1 SGHRS, CDR2 YFSETQ. V was shortened by 4 bases and J by 3 bases, with 14 bases between the two germline ends. This CDR3 has 14 amino acids. In nucleotides, the CDR3 is TGCGCCAGCAGCGCCGACAGGCTAGGCTACGAGCAGTACTTC. Amino acids: CASSADRLGYEQYF.

V is TRBV19 and J is TRBJ1-1; TRBD1 matches 8 bases. Germline V CDR1 and CDR2: LNHDA, SQIVND (reference sequence). V lost 3 bases, J lost 4 bases, and 7 bases stayed unmatched. The CDR3 runs 15 residues. In DNA, the CDR3 is TGTGCCAGTAGTATCCTACATGGACAGGGCACTGAAGCTTTCTTT. As protein: CASSILHGQGTEAFF. Full variable domain (missing parts from reference TRBV19 and TRBJ1-1): DGGITQSPKYLFRKEGQNVTLSCEQNLNHDAMYWYRQDPGQGLRLIYYSQIVNDFQKGDIAEGYSVSREKKESFPLTVTSAQKNPTAFYLCASSILHGQGTEAFFGQGTRLTVV.

This clonotype was seen ten or more times. The V and J genes are TRBV28 and TRBJ1-2; D call uncertain. The V gene's germline CDR1 is MDHEN and CDR2 SYDVKM. Trimming shortened V by 1 base and J by 4 bases, and 10 bases separated the two germline ends. The CDR3 spans 14 residues. The CDR3, as DNA: TGTGCCAGCAGTTTATTAGGAGGATTCTATGGCTACACCTTC. Encoded protein: CASSLLGGFYGYTF.

This clonotype appeared many times. This chain connects TRBV28 to TRBJ2-3, with D possibly being TRBD2 (6 bases). CDR3 length: 13 residues. V dropped 7 bases and J dropped 4 bases, with 12 bases sitting between them. Germline V CDR1 and CDR2: MDHEN, SYDVKM. CDR3 loop: CASIPWGADTQYF. In nucleotides, the CDR3 is TGTGCCAGCATTCCCTGGGGGGCAGATACGCAGTATTTT.

To note about this clonotype: Mismatch with germline at one junction end may stem from a read error. The chain recombines TRBV24-1 with TRBJ2-3; 9 bases map to TRBD1. Looked up from germline, CDR1 is KGHDR and CDR2 is SFDVKD. The CDR3 spans 15 residues. The CDR3 protein is CATSDPGQGTDTQCF. The CDR3 DNA follows: TGTGCCACCAGTGACCCGGGACAGGGAACAGATACGCAGTGTTTT.

The V gene is TRBV9, the J gene TRBJ1-6; TRBD1 matches at 9 bases. CDR3 size: 14 residues. V lost 0 bases, J lost 10 bases, and 2 bases stayed unmatched. The germline V gene encodes CDR1 SGDLS and CDR2 YYNGEE. The CDR3 is CASSVADRGSPLHF. CDR3 bases: TGTGCCAGCAGCGTAGCCGACAGGGGGTCACCCCTCCACTTT.

The chain employs TRBV20-1 and TRBJ1-6, with 9 bases aligning to TRBD1. This CDR3 comprises 16 residues. CDR1 is DFQATT and CDR2 is SNEGSKA in the germline V gene (reference sequence). V shed 2 bases and J 6 bases; nucleotides not matched to a gene: 8. CDR3 protein: CSARIQGQGFNSPLHF. The CDR3 bases are TGCAGTGCTAGAATACAGGGACAGGGTTTTAATTCACCCCTCCACTTT.

This clonotype was counted between two and nine times. The J gene is TRBJ1-2, the V gene TRBV12-3 or TRBV12-4, with TRBD1 as a possible D gene (5 bases). The CDR3 has 16 amino acids. V was pared by 2 bases and J by 0 bases, with 13 bases between. The CDR3 DNA follows: TGTGCCAGCAGTTTAATGTCGGCAGGGACTAACTATGGCTACACCTTC. It yields the protein CASSLMSAGTNYGYTF.

Comment on this clonotype: One base away lies a much larger clone, so this may be a sequencing read error. V usage is TRBV7-9 and J usage is TRBJ2-5, with 8 bases matching TRBD1. The CDR3 is made up of 14 amino acids. Germline CDR1 SEHNR, CDR2 FQNEAQ (reference sequence). Unmatched junction bases numbered 8, after V lost 5 bases and J lost 6 bases. CDR3 DNA: TGTGCCAGCAGCGGGGGACAGGAAGGGAAGACCCAGTACTTC. Translation: CASSGGQEGKTQYF.

The chain joins TRBV6-1 to TRBJ2-7; 12 bases are a match to TRBD2. Germline-derived CDR1 and CDR2 are MNHNS and SASEGT. Unmatched junction bases numbered 13, after V lost 7 bases and J lost 6 bases. The CDR3 has 16 residues. In nucleotides, the CDR3 is TGTGCCAGCAAGCTAACCCTAGCGGGAGGGCTTTTCGAGCAGTACTTC. It codes for CASKLTLAGGLFEQYF.

The V call is TRBV24-1, the J call TRBJ1-2; a possible D gene is TRBD1 (5 bases). V was cut by 1 base and J by 6 bases, with 14 bases left in between. The CDR3 has 15 residues. The germline V gene encodes CDR1 KGHDR and CDR2 SFDVKD. The CDR3 region has the DNA TGTGCCACCAGTGATTTCTCCACAGGAAGGAATGGCTACACCTTC. The encoded protein is CATSDFSTGRNGYTF.

This clonotype is a singleton in its sample. A much bigger clone sits one base away, suggesting this may be a read error. The V call is TRBV20-1, the J call TRBJ2-6; D is unclear. CDR1 and CDR2 (germline): DFQATT, SNEGSKA (reference sequence). The length of the CDR3 is 16 residues. V was cut by 5 bases and J by 0 bases, with 14 bases left in between. The CDR3 protein is CSAGPPTGSGANVLTF. The CDR3 DNA sequence: TGCAGTGCTGGACCCCCCACGGGCTCTGGGGCCAACGTCCTGACTTTC.

The chain recombines TRBV9 with TRBJ2-1; D is perhaps TRBD2 (5 bases). Trimming stripped 0 bases from V and 8 bases from J, with 12 bases between. Per the germline V gene, CDR1 is SGDLS and CDR2 is YYNGEE. The CDR3 covers 14 residues. The CDR3 reads CASSVGPSRDEQFF. For the CDR3, the DNA is TGTGCCAGCAGCGTAGGTCCTTCGAGGGATGAGCAGTTCTTC.

In this sample, this clonotype turned up many times. The CDR3 DNA reads as TGTGCCAGCAGTTTACGCGGCCGGACAGCTTTCTTT. Amino acids: CASSLRGRTAFF. The chain uses TRBV28 and TRBJ1-1; D unresolved. Germline V lookup: CDR1 MDHEN, CDR2 SYDVKM. V was cut by 2 bases and J by 10 bases, with 11 bases left in between. The CDR3 consists of 12 residues.

V usage is TRBV12-3 or TRBV12-4 and J usage is TRBJ1-6, with TRBD1 as a possible D gene (5 bases). V was trimmed by 5 bases and J by 8 bases, leaving 10 bases between them. CDR3 length: 13 residues. In DNA, the CDR3 is TGTGCCAGCAGTCTAGGGGCCCATTCACCCCTCCACTTT. Residues: CASSLGAHSPLHF.

This clonotype appeared a few times. The chain is built from TRBV6-1 and TRBJ2-5; a possible D gene is TRBD2 (6 bases). Germline CDR1 reads MNHNS; CDR2 reads SASEGT. V shed 5 bases and J shed 4 bases, with 17 bases lying between them. This CDR3 comprises 15 residues. CDR3 region: CASSRAGSGGETQYF. The CDR3 DNA reads as TGTGCCAGCAGTCGGGCGGGTTCCGGGGGAGAGACCCAGTACTTC.

This clonotype was detected only a few times. The V and J genes are TRBV18 and TRBJ1-5; 8 bases line up with TRBD1. Germline V lookup: CDR1 KGHSH, CDR2 LQKENI. The CDR3 totals 14 residues. Trimming took 4 bases from V and 5 from J; bases not matched to a gene: 4. The CDR3 DNA reads as TGTGCCAGCTCACAGGGGACAGGAGATCAGCCCCAGCATTTT. Translated: CASSQGTGDQPQHF.

The V call is TRBV7-2, the J call TRBJ1-5, with TRBD1 matching over 9 bases. J gave up 4 bases and V 5 bases, and 6 bases lay outside the gene matches. Germline assignment: CDR1 SGHTA and CDR2 FQGNSA. The CDR3 extends over 15 amino acids. The CDR3 is CASSPGTGWNQPQHF. In DNA, the CDR3 is TGTGCCAGCAGCCCCGGGACAGGGTGGAATCAGCCCCAGCATTTT.

This clonotype has only a few counts. This sequence joins TRBV10-3 and TRBJ1-5; tentative D call: TRBD1 (5 bases). V dropped 8 bases and J dropped 6 bases, with 14 bases sitting between them. The CDR3 is made up of 13 amino acids. The V gene's germline CDR1 is ENHRY and CDR2 SYGVKD. CDR3 amino acids: CAIRGTFTQPQHF. The CDR3 region has the DNA TGTGCCATCCGTGGGACTTTCACTCAGCCCCAGCATTTT.

V gene TRBV15 combines with J gene TRBJ2-7, with D uncertain. Trimming stripped 3 bases from V and 2 bases from J, with 11 bases between. This CDR3 is 14 amino acids long. CDR1 is LNHNV and CDR2 is YYDKDF in the germline V gene (reference sequence). The CDR3 DNA reads TGTGCCACCAGCAGGACCCAGGCAGCCTACGAGCAGTACTTC. Translation gives CATSRTQAAYEQYF. The full variable domain, rest sourced from reference TRBV15 and TRBJ2-7, is DAMVIQNPRYQVTQFGKPVTLSCSQTLNHNVMYWYQQKSSQAPKLLFHYYDKDFNNEADTPDNFQSRRPNTSFCFLDIRSPGLGDTAMYLCATSRTQAAYEQYFGPGTRLTVT.

The CDR3 region has the DNA TGTGCCAGCAGCTCGGGGAAGGGGGGAGAGACCCAGTACTTC. Protein sequence: CASSSGKGGETQYF. V gene TRBV5-6 combines with J gene TRBJ2-5, with D perhaps matching TRBD1 or TRBD2 (6 bases each). Trimming removed 3 bases from V and 4 bases from J, with 13 bases in between. Germline assignment: CDR1 SGHDT and CDR2 YYEEEE. This CDR3 comprises 14 residues. Full variable domain (outside the CDR3, taken from reference TRBV5-6 and TRBJ2-5): DAGVTQSPTHLIKTRGQQVTLRCSPKSGHDTVSWYQQALGQGPQFIFQYYEEEERQRGNFPDRFSGHQFPNYSSELNVNALLLGDSALYLCASSSGKGGETQYFGPGTRLLVL.

The V call is TRBV4-3, the J call TRBJ2-5; 9 bases line up with TRBD1. The CDR3 is made up of 17 amino acids. J was trimmed by 1 base and V by 3 bases; bases with no gene match: 9. Germline CDR1 is LGHNA and CDR2 is YSLEER. The CDR3 bases are TGCGCCAGCAGCCAGAGGGACAGGGTTTTGGGCCAAGAGACCCAGTACTTC. Its protein product is CASSQRDRVLGQETQYF.